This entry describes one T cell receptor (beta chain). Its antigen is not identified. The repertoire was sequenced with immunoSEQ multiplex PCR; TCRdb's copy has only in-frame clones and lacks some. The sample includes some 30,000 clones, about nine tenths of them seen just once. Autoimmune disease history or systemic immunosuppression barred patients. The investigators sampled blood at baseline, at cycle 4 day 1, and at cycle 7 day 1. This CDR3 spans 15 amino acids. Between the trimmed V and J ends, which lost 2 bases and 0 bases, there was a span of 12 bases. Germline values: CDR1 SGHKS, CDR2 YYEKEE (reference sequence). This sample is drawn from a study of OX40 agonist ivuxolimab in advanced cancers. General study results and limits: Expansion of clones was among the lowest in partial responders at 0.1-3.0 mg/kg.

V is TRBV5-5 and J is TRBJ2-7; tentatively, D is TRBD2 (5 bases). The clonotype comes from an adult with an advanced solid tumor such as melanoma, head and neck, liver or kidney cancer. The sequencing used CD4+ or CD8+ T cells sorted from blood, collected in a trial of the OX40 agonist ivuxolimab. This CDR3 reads CASSFGVTNSYEQYF. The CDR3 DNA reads TGTGCCAGCAGCTTCGGGGTGACGAACTCCTACGAGCAGTACTTC.